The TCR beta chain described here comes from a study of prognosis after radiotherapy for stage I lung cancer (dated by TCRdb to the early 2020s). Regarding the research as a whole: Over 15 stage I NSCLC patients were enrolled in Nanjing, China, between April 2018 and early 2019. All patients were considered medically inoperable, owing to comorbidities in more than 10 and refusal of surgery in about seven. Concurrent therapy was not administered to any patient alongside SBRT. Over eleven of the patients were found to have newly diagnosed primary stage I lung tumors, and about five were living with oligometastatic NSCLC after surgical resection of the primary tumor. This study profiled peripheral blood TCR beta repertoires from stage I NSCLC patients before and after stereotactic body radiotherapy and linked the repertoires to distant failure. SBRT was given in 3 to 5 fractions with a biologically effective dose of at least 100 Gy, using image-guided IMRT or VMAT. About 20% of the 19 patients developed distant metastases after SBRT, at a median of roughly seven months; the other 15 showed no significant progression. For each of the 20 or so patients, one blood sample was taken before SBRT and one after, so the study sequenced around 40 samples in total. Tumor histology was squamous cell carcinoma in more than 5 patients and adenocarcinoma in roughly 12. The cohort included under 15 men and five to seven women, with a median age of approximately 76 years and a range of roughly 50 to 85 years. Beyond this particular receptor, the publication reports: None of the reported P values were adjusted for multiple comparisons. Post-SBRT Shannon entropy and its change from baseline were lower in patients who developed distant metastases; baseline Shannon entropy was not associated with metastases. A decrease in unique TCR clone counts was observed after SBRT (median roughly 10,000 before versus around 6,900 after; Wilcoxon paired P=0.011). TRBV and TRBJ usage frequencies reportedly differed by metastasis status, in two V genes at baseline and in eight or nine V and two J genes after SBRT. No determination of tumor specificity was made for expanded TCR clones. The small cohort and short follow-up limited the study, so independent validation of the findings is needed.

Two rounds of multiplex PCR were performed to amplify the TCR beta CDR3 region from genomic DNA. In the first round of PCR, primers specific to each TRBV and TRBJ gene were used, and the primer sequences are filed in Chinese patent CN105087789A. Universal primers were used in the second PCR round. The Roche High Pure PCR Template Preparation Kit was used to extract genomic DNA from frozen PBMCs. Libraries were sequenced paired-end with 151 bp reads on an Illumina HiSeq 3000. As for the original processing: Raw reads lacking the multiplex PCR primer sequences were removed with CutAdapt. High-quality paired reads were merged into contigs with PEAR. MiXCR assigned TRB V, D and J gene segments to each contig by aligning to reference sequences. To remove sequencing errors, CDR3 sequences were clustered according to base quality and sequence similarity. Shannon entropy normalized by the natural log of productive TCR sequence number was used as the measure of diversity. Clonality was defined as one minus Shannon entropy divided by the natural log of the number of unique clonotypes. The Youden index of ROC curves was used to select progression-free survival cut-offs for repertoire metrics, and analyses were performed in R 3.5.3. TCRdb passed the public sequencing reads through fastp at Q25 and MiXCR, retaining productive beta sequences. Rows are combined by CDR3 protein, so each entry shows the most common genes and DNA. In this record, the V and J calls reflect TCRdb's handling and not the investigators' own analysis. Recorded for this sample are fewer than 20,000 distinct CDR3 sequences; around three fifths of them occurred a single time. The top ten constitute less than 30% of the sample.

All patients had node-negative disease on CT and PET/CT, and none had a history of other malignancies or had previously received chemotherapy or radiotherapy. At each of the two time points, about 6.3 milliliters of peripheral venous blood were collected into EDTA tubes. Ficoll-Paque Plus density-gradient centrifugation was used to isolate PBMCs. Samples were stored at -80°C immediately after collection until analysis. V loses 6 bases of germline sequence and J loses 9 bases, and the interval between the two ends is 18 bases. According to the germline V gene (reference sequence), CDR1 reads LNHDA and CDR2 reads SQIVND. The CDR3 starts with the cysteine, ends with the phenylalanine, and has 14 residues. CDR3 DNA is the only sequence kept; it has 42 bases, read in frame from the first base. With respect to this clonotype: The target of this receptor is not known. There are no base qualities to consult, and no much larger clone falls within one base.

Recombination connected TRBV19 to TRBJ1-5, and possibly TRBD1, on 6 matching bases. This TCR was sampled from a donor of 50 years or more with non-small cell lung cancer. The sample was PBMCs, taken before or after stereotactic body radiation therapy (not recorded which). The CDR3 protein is CASRNRGGERPQHF. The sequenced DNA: TGTGCCAGTAGGAACAGAGGGGGGGAGAGGCCCCAGCATTTT.